A selection of T cell receptor beta chains follows, all from one sample in a study of glioma-infiltrating T cells. In TCRdb, the multiplex PCR reads were re-called with MiXCR into one record per CDR3 protein. The data contain around 390,000 distinct CDR3 sequences, roughly two fifths of them singletons. Material: glioma tissue, nonneoplastic brain tissue, or PBMCs (not recorded which). All receptors come from a human donor with low-grade glioma or glioblastoma, undergoing nonglioma brain surgery, or in good health (not recorded which). CDR3s include the opening cysteine and the closing phenylalanine or tryptophan. The D gene is left open where the match is weak. Clone size appears in some rows only: once, few, many, or a class for an expanded clone.

j_gene | v_gene | abundance | d_gene | CDR3aa | CDR3nt
TRBJ2-5 | TRBV18 | once | TRBD2 | CASSPSGRAGETQYF | TGTGCCAGCTCTCCCTCGGGGAGGGCGGGAGAGACCCAGTACTTC
TRBJ2-5 | TRBV25-1 | many | NA | CASSYVNEETQYF | TGTGCCAGCAGTTACGTGAACGAAGAGACCCAGTACTTC
TRBJ1-1 | TRBV27 | many | NA | CASRLGVGTEAFF | TGTGCCAGCAGGTTGGGGGTGGGCACTGAAGCTTTCTTT
TRBJ1-1 | TRBV10-3 | NA | NA | CAISESTVVNTEAFF | TGTGCCATCAGTGAGTCGACAGTAGTGAACACTGAAGCTTTCTTT
TRBJ2-7 | TRBV2 | NA | NA | CASSEYRVYEQYF | TGTGCCAGCAGTGAATACAGGGTTTACGAGCAGTACTTC
TRBJ2-1 | TRBV19 | NA | TRBD2 | CASSTIGTSGTYNEQFF | TGTGCCAGTAGTACTATAGGGACTAGCGGGACCTACAATGAGCAGTTCTTC
TRBJ1-1 | TRBV7-3 | NA | NA | CASSSSGKSTEAFF | TGTGCCAGCAGCTCGTCAGGGAAGTCCACTGAAGCTTTCTTT
TRBJ2-7 | TRBV4-3 | many | TRBD2 | CASSQAAGGADEQYF | TGCGCCAGCAGCCAAGCAGCGGGAGGAGCGGACGAGCAGTACTTC
TRBJ2-1 | TRBV27 | NA | TRBD2 | CASSRLAGGLIPYNEQFF | TGTGCCAGCAGTCGGCTAGCGGGAGGGCTCATCCCCTACAATGAGCAGTTCTTC
TRBJ1-1 | TRBV20-1 | NA | NA | CSARDPAGRTEAFF | TGCAGTGCTAGAGATCCTGCCGGGAGGACTGAAGCTTTCTTT
TRBJ1-2 | TRBV28 | NA | NA | CASFHPSRYGYTF | TGTGCCAGCTTCCATCCGTCGCGTTATGGCTACACCTTC
TRBJ2-1 | TRBV27 | NA | TRBD2 | CFSSLAGFSSYNEQFF | TGTTTCAGCAGTTTAGCGGGATTTAGCTCCTACAATGAGCAGTTCTTC
TRBJ1-5 | TRBV5-1 | NA | TRBD1 | CASSFSQGDQPQHF | TGCGCCAGCAGCTTCTCACAGGGGGACCAGCCCCAGCATTTT
TRBJ2-7 | TRBV7-9 | few | NA | CASSGPTDLYEQYF | TGTGCCAGCAGCGGACCGACTGACCTCTACGAGCAGTACTTC
TRBJ2-7 | TRBV14 | NA | NA | CASSPGLNYEQYF | TGTGCCAGCAGTCCGGGACTGAACTACGAGCAGTACTTC
TRBJ2-1 | TRBV2 | few | NA | CASSGRSDEQFF | TGTGCCAGCTCCGGACGTTCGGATGAGCAGTTCTTC
TRBJ2-7 | TRBV11-2 | NA | TRBD1 | CASSPLTGTYEQYF | TGTGCCAGCAGCCCGTTGACAGGGACCTACGAGCAGTACTTC
TRBJ1-2 | TRBV20-1 | many | NA | CSANYGYTF | TGCAGTGCTAACTATGGCTACACCTTC
TRBJ1-2 | TRBV2 | NA | NA | CASSEVRGTEDGYTF | TGTGCCAGCAGTGAAGTTCGGGGGACGGAGGATGGCTACACCTTC
TRBJ2-1 | TRBV27 | many | NA | CASTGSSSYNEQFF | TGTGCCAGCACAGGGAGTAGCTCCTACAATGAGCAGTTCTTC
TRBJ1-2 | TRBV7-2 | few | TRBD1 | CASSLDPGQALANYGYTF | TGTGCCAGCAGCTTAGACCCTGGACAGGCCTTAGCTAACTATGGCTACACCTTC
TRBJ2-7 | TRBV28 | many | TRBD1 | CASSLTGVEQYF | TGTGCCAGCAGCCTGACAGGGGTTGAGCAGTACTTC
TRBJ1-2 | TRBV6-2/TRBV6-3 | many | NA | CASRRQALMVYGYTF | TGTGCCAGCAGGAGACAGGCCTTAATGGTCTATGGCTACACCTTC
TRBJ2-1 | TRBV7-9 | NA | NA | CASSLTSGSSPFF | TGTGCCAGCAGCCTCACATCGGGTAGCAGTCCGTTCTTC
TRBJ2-2 | TRBV6-1 | NA | TRBD2 | CASIIRLAGTGGLFF | TGTGCCAGCATCATCCGGTTAGCGGGAACCGGGGGGCTGTTTTTT
TRBJ2-2 | TRBV4-3 | NA | TRBD2 | CASSRTSGNTGELLF | TGCGCCAGCAGCCGGACTAGCGGTAACACCGGGGAGCTGCTTTTT
TRBJ2-5 | TRBV19 | NA | TRBD2 | CASSREGTSGRLETQYF | TGTGCCAGCAGCCGAGAGGGGACTAGCGGGAGGTTAGAGACCCAGTACTTC
TRBJ2-7 | TRBV14 | NA | TRBD1 | CASSMENPGGRMSYEQYF | TGTGCCAGCAGCATGGAGAACCCAGGGGGTCGCATGTCCTACGAGCAGTACTTC
TRBJ1-1 | TRBV7-2 | NA | TRBD1 | CASIPDRGRYTEAFF | TGTGCCAGCATCCCGGACAGGGGGAGATACACTGAAGCTTTCTTT
TRBJ1-1 | TRBV7-2 | many | NA | CASSLAGVTEAFF | TGTGCCAGCAGCTTAGCGGGGGTCACTGAAGCTTTCTTT
TRBJ2-5 | TRBV7-9 | few | TRBD1 | CASSLRTGGAWETQYF | TGTGCCAGCAGTCTTCGGACAGGGGGCGCGTGGGAGACCCAGTACTTC
TRBJ2-7 | TRBV20-1 | NA | NA | CSARGPGLTYEQYF | TGCAGTGCTAGAGGCCCGGGACTGACCTACGAGCAGTACTTC
TRBJ2-7 | TRBV4-1 | NA | TRBD1 | CASSLQGFGEQYF | TGCGCCAGCAGCCTACAGGGGTTCGGCGAGCAGTACTTC
TRBJ2-1 | TRBV27 | many | NA | CASSLSRPYNEQFF | TGTGCCAGCAGTTTATCCAGACCCTACAATGAGCAGTTCTTC
TRBJ1-2 | TRBV6-6 | many | NA | CASSYGPTYYGYTF | TGTGCCAGCAGTTACGGACCGACGTACTATGGCTACACCTTC
TRBJ2-1 | TRBV7-2 | few | NA | CASSLTPTYNEQFF | TGTGCCAGCAGCTTAACGCCGACGTACAATGAGCAGTTCTTC
TRBJ1-5 | TRBV7-2 | few | NA | CASSPQWGGNQPQHF | TGTGCCAGCAGCCCCCAGTGGGGTGGCAATCAGCCCCAGCATTTT